This note documents a single TCR beta chain sequence. Its antigen is still unknown. Libraries were prepared by immunoSEQ multiplex PCR; TCRdb keeps only in-frame clonotypes and omits some of them. Altogether 150,000 to 200,000 clones are present, 92% being singletons, with the ten largest covering more than 1%. This entry belongs to a study of T cell responses to AZD1222 COVID-19 vaccine. General observations from the study: Clonal diversity was possibly underestimated, and white British individuals and females predominated among donors.

The CDR3 sequence is 15 residues long. CDR1 is ENHRY and CDR2 is SYGVKD in the germline V gene. The V end was cut by 6 bases, the J end by 5 bases, with 16 bases between. This clonotype was sampled from an adult who received the AZD1222 COVID-19 vaccine. The chain joins TRBV10-3 to TRBJ2-2; D may be TRBD1 (6 bases). The sample was peripheral blood, taken 28 days after the second AZD1222 dose. CDR3 amino acids: CAIRRTDPRTGELFF. The CDR3, as DNA: TGTGCCATCAGGAGGACAGACCCGAGGACCGGGGAGCTGTTTTTT.